These 5 T cell receptor beta chains were all obtained from the same sample, sequenced in a study of T cell responses to AZD1222 COVID-19 vaccine. Produced via immunoSEQ multiplex PCR; TCRdb's table is partial and in-frame only. The sample carries about 90,000 clones, around 90% recorded once. This specimen was peripheral blood, taken on day 0 of MenACWY control vaccination. These receptor sequences come from an adult in good health.

The V and J genes are TRBV28 and TRBJ2-7; 7 bases map to TRBD1. The germline gives CDR1 MDHEN, CDR2 SYDVKM. Unmatched junction bases numbered 5, after V lost 5 bases and J lost 1 base. CDR3 length equals 14 residues. The CDR3 spells CASSDPGQSYEQYF. The DNA for the CDR3 is TGTGCCAGCAGTGATCCGGGACAGTCCTACGAGCAGTACTTC.

The V call is TRBV3-1 (or the pseudogene TRBV3-2), the J call TRBJ2-3; D perhaps matches TRBD2 (7 bases). This CDR3 comprises 18 residues. Trimming removed 4 bases from V and 1 base from J, with 21 bases in between. Germline V gene data show CDR1 as LGHDT and CDR2 as YNNKEL (reference sequence). CDR3 sequence (DNA): TGTGCCAGCAGCCCGCAAGATGGGCGGGGGCCCCGCACAGATACGCAGTATTTT. As protein: CASSPQDGRGPRTDTQYF.

The CDR3 DNA reads as TGTGCCAGTAGGACTAGCGGCCTCTACGAGCAGTACTTC. Encoded protein: CASRTSGLYEQYF. The rearrangement uses TRBV12-3 or TRBV12-4 and TRBJ2-7, with 10 positions matching TRBD2. Trimming took 9 bases from V and 3 from J; bases not matched to a gene: 5. The CDR3 length is 13 residues.

The chain couples TRBV5-1 to TRBJ2-3; no firm D call. This CDR3 is built from 15 residues. Germline-derived CDR1 and CDR2 are SGHRS and YFSETQ. V lost 0 bases and J lost 0, with 8 bases in between. The CDR3 spells CASSLEGWSTDTQYF. CDR3 coding DNA: TGCGCCAGCAGCTTGGAGGGTTGGAGCACAGATACGCAGTATTTT.

The rearrangement joins TRBV7-9 to TRBJ2-5; the match to TRBD2 covers 8 bases. Unmatched junction bases numbered 17, after V lost 3 bases and J lost 5 bases. The CDR3 length is 18 residues. Germline V CDR1 and CDR2: SEHNR, FQNEAQ (reference sequence). CDR3 sequence (DNA): TGTGCCAGCAGCTTGAGCGGGGGCCGGCGGGGGTCTACGGAGACCCAGTACTTC. Residues: CASSLSGGRRGSTETQYF.